This is a list of T cell receptor beta chains from one sample in a study of metastatic and nonmetastatic thyroid tumors. Using MiXCR, TCRdb re-called clones from the PCR reads. The repertoire holds around 22,000 clones, with roughly 18% as singletons. Sequencing was carried out using adjacent normal tissue. The receptors were gathered from a male donor with papillary thyroid cancer or a benign thyroid nodule (not recorded which). Some clones in this sample may be carry-over from other donors' samples. Each CDR3 is given without its conserved first and last residue. Where a row states a size, it is once, few, many or the class of an expanded clone; other rows omit it.

j_call	clone_size	v_call	cdr3_aa
TRBJ2-7	many	TRBV20-1	SAPSGSGDEQY
TRBJ1-4	many	TRBV5-6	ASRAGHKNHEKLF
TRBJ2-5	many	TRBV7-7	ASSFGTGGHETQY
TRBJ1-5	many	TRBV30	AWSGGIGNQPQH
TRBJ1-4	many	TRBV12-3/TRBV12-4	ASSPSDRRDNEKLF
TRBJ1-4	.	TRBV5-5	ASSFGFLRANEKLF
TRBJ2-2	many	TRBV18	ASSPPVTGELF
TRBJ2-5	many	TRBV5-1	ASSLSQGRKETQY
TRBJ2-3	many	TRBV3-1	ASSSRDGADTQY
TRBJ1-1	.	TRBV9	VSALARVTEAF
TRBJ2-3	many	TRBV4-1	ASSQANGQGLIDTQY
TRBJ1-2	few	TRBV28	ASSLAGQKVYGYT
TRBJ2-7	few	TRBV6-1	ATRTSGSHEQY
TRBJ2-5	many	TRBV20-1	SAFSPRRVQETQY
TRBJ2-2	.	TRBV20-1	SAEPPGTANTGGLF
TRBJ1-1	medium-sized	TRBV6-1	ASSTGRENTEAF
TRBJ2-5	.	TRBV7-8	ASSINAETQY
TRBJ2-1	many	TRBV7-6	ASSPEVESGNYNEQF
TRBJ2-1	few	TRBV28	ASSLSWDGTRVKQL
TRBJ1-1	medium-sized	TRBV28	ASAKNTEAF
TRBJ2-3	many	TRBV7-8	ASRKNSGSGADTQY
TRBJ1-2	medium-sized	TRBV7-9	ASSQTDYGYT
TRBJ2-5	many	TRBV20-1	SARVVRSGQETQY
TRBJ1-5	.	TRBV4-1	ASSPGARAQPQH
TRBJ1-2	medium-sized	TRBV7-8	ASSLVDRGYGYT
TRBJ2-2	medium-sized	TRBV28	ASSLTGDTGELF
TRBJ2-7	once	TRBV11-2	ASRLSGGAYEQY
TRBJ1-6	many	TRBV20-1	SATETGNSPLH
TRBJ2-1	medium-sized	TRBV6-1	ASSTGWGNSYNEQF
TRBJ1-4	many	TRBV15	ATSRGGTPGYEKLF
TRBJ1-1	.	TRBV9	ASSVTPWTLAKAF
TRBJ2-1	many	TRBV5-6	ASSSLARINEQF
TRBJ1-6	medium-sized	TRBV6-1	ASSLGQHSPLH
TRBJ2-3	.	TRBV20-1	SAVGGSGPTDTQY
TRBJ2-2	many	TRBV29-1	SVKQTNTGELF
TRBJ2-4	many	TRBV24-1	ATSVSGNIQY
TRBJ1-2	.	TRBV30	AWSGGQGAYGYT
TRBJ1-5	many	TRBV9	ASSPYPDQPQH
TRBJ1-3	medium-sized	TRBV6-1	ASFRQGTGNTIY
TRBJ2-2	many	TRBV4-3	ASSQDHRTGPGELF
TRBJ1-1	many	TRBV19	ASSSPLGTQNTEAF
TRBJ2-5	medium-sized	TRBV24-1	ATSEGTGRQETQY
TRBJ1-2	.	TRBV28	ASSYRGMGYGHT
TRBJ2-3	.	TRBV12-3/TRBV12-4	ASSLSGGEGKNTQY
TRBJ2-5	many	TRBV5-1	ASSPFPGGGETQY
TRBJ2-7	medium-sized	TRBV28	ASTKSGTGIDEQY
TRBJ2-7	medium-sized	TRBV6-5	ASSYVFRGQESSYEQY
TRBJ1-4	many	TRBV11-2	ASSLAVATENEKLF
TRBJ1-4	.	TRBV28	ASSLSWFNEKLF
TRBJ2-1	many	TRBV11-2	ASSLTHGEVYNEQF
TRBJ2-1	few	TRBV6-6	ASIYSYWGYNEQF
TRBJ2-3	many	TRBV24-1	ATSDLDPGLAGTTSTDTQY
TRBJ2-1	many	TRBV9	ASSVGPVSYNEQF
TRBJ1-5	many	TRBV5-1	ASSLGGYSNQPQH